This entry describes one T cell receptor beta chain. This clonotype was picked up many times. The specificity of this receptor is unknown. Base qualities are not at hand, and no much larger clone is one base apart. The library was built by means of 5' RACE. TCRdb shows the sequencer as NextSeq 500. In the TCR library protocol, unique molecular identifiers were attached to individual cDNA molecules to correct for PCR bias and sequencing error. Both TCR alpha and beta chains were sequenced, and tight co-correlation was observed between alpha and beta sequence abundances in each sample. As for how the authors treated the data: Decombinator V4 was used to perform V gene, J gene and CDR3 annotation of TCR sequences. TCRs were defined as expanded if a significant change between any two time points was detected under a Poisson model with p below 0.0001. TCR abundances were normalised to the total number of TCRs sequenced per sample and expressed as counts per million. MAIT TCRs were defined by TRAV1-2 paired with TRAJ12, TRAJ20 or TRAJ33, and iNKT TCRs by TRAV10 paired with TRAJ18. VDJdb, accessed 1 November 2021, was searched for CMV, EBV and SARS-CoV-2 annotated TCRs, with TCRs annotated for multiple antigens excluded. TCRdb itself trimmed the public reads at Q25 with fastp, ran MiXCR and retained productive beta chains. Every CDR3 protein is listed once, alongside the most common genes and DNA of its rows. TCRdb's processing, not the authors', yielded these V and J calls. Within this sample are 50,000 to 60,000 distinct CDR3 sequences, with around 10% of them counted one time only. 10% of the sample is in the top ten clones.

This was a case-control study nested in a cohort of healthcare workers in London, UK, who had nasopharyngeal swab PCR tests and blood samples taken every week. Between 23 and 31 March 2020, the week of the UK lockdown, healthcare workers were enrolled and then followed up weekly for as long as 16 weeks. These data belong to a study of early T cells in non-severe SARS-CoV-2 infection (dated by TCRdb to the early 2020s). For context, the study as a whole: Because TCR sequencing was done on bulk RNA from unsorted whole blood, the alpha and beta chains could not be paired. On the study overall, not on this receptor specifically: VDJdb matching was skewed toward anti-spike CD8 responses and likely underestimated virus-specific expansions by missing private and CD4 specificities.

The germline V gene yields MNHNS for CDR1 and SASEGT for CDR2. The trim is 2 bases for V and 3 bases for J, with a gap of 7 bases between the germline ends. Measured from the cysteine to the phenylalanine, the CDR3 is 13 residues long. Only the CDR3 portion is preserved as DNA: 39 bases, with reading frame beginning at the first base. Sequencing used whole blood. Rearrangement joined TRBV6-1 to TRBJ1-1; the D segment could be TRBD1, given 6 matching bases. The source of this sequence is an adult who was a healthcare worker with PCR-confirmed SARS-CoV-2 infection or an uninfected control (not recorded which). DNA sequence: TGTGCCAGCAGTGAACAGGGGCACACTGAAGCTTTCTTT. It codes for CASSEQGHTEAFF.